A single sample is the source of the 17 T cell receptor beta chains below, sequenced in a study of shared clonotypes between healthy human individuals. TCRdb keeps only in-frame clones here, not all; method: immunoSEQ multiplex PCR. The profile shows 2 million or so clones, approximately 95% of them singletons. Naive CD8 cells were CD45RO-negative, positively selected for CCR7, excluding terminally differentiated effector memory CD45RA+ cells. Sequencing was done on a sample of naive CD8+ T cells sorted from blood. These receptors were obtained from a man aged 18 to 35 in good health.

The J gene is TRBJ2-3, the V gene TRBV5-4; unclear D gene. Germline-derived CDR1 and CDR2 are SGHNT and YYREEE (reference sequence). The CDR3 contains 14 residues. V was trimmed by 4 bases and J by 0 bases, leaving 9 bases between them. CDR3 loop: CASSPYISTDTQYF. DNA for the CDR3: TGTGCCAGCAGCCCGTATATTAGCACAGATACGCAGTATTTT. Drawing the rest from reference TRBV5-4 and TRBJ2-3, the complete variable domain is ETGVTQSPTHLIKTRGQQVTLRCSSQSGHNTVSWYQQALGQGPQFIFQYYREEENGRGNFPPRFSGLQFPNYSSELNVNALELDDSALYLCASSPYISTDTQYFGPGTRLTVL.

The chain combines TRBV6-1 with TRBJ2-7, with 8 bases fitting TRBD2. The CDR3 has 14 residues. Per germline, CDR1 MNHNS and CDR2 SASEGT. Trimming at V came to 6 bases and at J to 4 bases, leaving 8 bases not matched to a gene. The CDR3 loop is CASRVSGGGYEQYF. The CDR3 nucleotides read TGTGCCAGCAGGGTCAGCGGGGGAGGATACGAGCAGTACTTC.

The CDR3 sequence is CASSASRGAGNQPQHF. The CDR3 DNA sequence: TGTGCCAGCAGTGCCTCCAGGGGCGCCGGCAATCAGCCCCAGCATTTT. The chain carries TRBV27 and TRBJ1-5; TRBD1 is a possible D gene (6 bases). Germline CDR1 reads MNHEY; CDR2 reads SMNVEV (reference sequence). Trimming pared 5 bases from V and 2 bases from J, leaving 16 bases between. The CDR3 is made up of 16 amino acids.

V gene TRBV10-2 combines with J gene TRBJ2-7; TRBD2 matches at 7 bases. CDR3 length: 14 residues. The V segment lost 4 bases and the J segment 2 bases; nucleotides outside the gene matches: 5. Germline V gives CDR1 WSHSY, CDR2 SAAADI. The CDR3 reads CASSVGGTTYEQYF. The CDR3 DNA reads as TGCGCCAGCAGTGTAGGCGGGACTACCTACGAGCAGTACTTC.

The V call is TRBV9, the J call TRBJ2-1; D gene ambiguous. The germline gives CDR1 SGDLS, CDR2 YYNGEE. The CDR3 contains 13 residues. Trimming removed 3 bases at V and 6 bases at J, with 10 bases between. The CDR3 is CASSAISPNEQFF. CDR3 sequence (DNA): TGTGCCAGCAGCGCCATTAGTCCCAATGAGCAGTTCTTC.

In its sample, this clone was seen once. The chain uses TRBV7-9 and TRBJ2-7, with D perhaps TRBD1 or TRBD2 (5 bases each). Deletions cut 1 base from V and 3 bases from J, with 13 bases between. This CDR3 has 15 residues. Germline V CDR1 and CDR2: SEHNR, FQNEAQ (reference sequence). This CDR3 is CASSLDGGDVYEQYF. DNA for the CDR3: TGTGCCAGCAGCTTAGATGGGGGAGATGTCTACGAGCAGTACTTC.

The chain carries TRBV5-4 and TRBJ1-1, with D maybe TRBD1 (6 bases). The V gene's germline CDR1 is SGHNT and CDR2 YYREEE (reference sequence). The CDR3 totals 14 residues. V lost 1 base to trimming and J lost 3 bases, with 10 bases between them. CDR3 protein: CASSLRGGDTEAFF. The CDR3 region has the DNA TGTGCCAGCAGCTTGAGGGGGGGAGACACTGAAGCTTTCTTT.

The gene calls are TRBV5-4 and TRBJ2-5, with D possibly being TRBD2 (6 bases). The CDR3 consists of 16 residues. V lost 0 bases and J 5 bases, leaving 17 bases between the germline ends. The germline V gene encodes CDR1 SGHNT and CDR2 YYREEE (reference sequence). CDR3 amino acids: CASSLAYQGRGETQYF. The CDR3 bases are TGTGCCAGCAGCTTGGCCTATCAGGGACGGGGGGAGACCCAGTACTTC.

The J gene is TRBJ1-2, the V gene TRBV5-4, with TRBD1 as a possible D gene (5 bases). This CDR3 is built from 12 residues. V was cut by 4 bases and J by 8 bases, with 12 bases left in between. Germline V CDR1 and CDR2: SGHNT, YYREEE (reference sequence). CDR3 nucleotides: TGTGCCAGCAGCCCGGGGGTCGGCGGCTACACCTTC. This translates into CASSPGVGGYTF. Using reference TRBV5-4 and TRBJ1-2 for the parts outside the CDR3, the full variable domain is ETGVTQSPTHLIKTRGQQVTLRCSSQSGHNTVSWYQQALGQGPQFIFQYYREEENGRGNFPPRFSGLQFPNYSSELNVNALELDDSALYLCASSPGVGGYTFGSGTRLTVV.

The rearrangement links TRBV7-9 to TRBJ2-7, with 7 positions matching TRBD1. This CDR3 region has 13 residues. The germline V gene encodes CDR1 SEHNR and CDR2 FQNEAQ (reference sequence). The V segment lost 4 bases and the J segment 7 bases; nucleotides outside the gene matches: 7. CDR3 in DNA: TGTGCCAGCAGCTCTAGACAGGGAGAGGAGCAGTACTTC. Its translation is CASSSRQGEEQYF.

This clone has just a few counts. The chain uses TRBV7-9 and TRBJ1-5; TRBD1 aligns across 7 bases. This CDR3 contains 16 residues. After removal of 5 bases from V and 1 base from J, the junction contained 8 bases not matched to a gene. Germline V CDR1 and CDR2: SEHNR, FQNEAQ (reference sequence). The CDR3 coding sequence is TGTGCCAGCAGCCTCCTCGAGACAGGGAGCAATCAGCCCCAGCATTTT. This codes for CASSLLETGSNQPQHF.

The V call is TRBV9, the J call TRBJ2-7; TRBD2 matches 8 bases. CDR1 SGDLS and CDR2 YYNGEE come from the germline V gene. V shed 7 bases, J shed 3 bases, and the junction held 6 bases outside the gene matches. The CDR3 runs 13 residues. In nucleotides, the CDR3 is TGTGCCAGCGCCCGGGGGGGAAACTACGAGCAGTACTTC. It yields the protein CASARGGNYEQYF.

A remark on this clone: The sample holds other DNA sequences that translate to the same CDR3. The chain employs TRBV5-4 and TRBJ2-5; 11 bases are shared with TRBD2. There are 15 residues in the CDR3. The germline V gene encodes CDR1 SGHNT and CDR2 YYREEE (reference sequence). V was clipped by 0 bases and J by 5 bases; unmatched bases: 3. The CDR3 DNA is TGTGCCAGCAGCTTGGGGCTAGCGGGAGGTGAGACCCAGTACTTC. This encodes CASSLGLAGGETQYF.

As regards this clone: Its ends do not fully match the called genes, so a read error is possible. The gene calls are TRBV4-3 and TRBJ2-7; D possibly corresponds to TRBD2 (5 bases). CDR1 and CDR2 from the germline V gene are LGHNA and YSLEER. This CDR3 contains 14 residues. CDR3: CASSQERTLDEQYF. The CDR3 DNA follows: TGCGCCAGCAGTCAAGAGAGGACTTTAGACGAGCAGTACTTC.

CDR3 DNA sequence: TGTGCCAGCCTTGCCGAAGGGGGATTGAACACTGAAGCTTTCTTT. Translating gives CASLAEGGLNTEAFF. The chain couples TRBV19 to TRBJ1-1, with D perhaps matching TRBD1 (6 bases). The V end lost 9 bases, the J end lost 0 bases, and 17 bases lay between the germline ends. From germline, CDR1 is LNHDA and CDR2 SQIVND (reference sequence). The CDR3 is 15 residues long.

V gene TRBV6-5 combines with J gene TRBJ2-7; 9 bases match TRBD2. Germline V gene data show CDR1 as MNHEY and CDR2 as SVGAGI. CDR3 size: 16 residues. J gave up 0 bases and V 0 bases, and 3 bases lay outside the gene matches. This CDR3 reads CASSYSNSGSSYEQYF. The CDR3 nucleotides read TGTGCCAGCAGTTACTCGAATAGCGGGAGCTCCTACGAGCAGTACTTC.

The CDR3 DNA sequence: TGTGCCAGCAGTGCCCCCGACGGAGGCTACACCTTC. This gives the protein CASSAPDGGYTF. V and J are TRBV6-1 and TRBJ1-2; D is unclear. V was shortened by 4 bases and J by 8 bases, with 11 bases between the two germline ends. CDR3 size: 12 residues. In germline, CDR1 is MNHNS, CDR2 SASEGT.